Sequencing of this T cell receptor (beta chain) was carried out in a study of read filtering for tumor transcriptome and immune sequencing. The library was built from roughly 400 ng RNA with molecular barcoded adaptors for alpha/delta and beta/gamma chains. TCRdb passed the reads through MiXCR, listing each CDR3 protein once. The sample has roughly 49,000 distinct CDR3 sequences, roughly a fifth seen once. The V end lost 2 bases, the J end lost 15 bases, and 11 bases lay between the germline ends. CDR1 is GTSNPN and CDR2 is SVGIG in the germline V gene (reference sequence). The CDR3 spans 10 residues. This clonotype was picked up a small number of times.

The V gene is TRBV30, the J gene TRBJ1-5; the D is unclear. This TCR was recovered from a donor at least 40 years old with multiple myeloma. The sequencing sample was made of a population of CD138-negative cells sorted from bone marrow. The CDR3 here is CAWSCRDRHF. CDR3 coding DNA: TGTGCCTGGAGTTGCAGAGATCGGCATTTT.